A single sample gave rise to the 8 T cell receptor beta chains below, sequenced in a study of T-cell reconstitution after alpha-beta-depleted transplantation in children. Using unique molecular identifiers, the investigators prepared the TCRbeta library. A single record per CDR3 protein comes from TCRdb applying MiXCR to the PCR reads. The table has approximately 230,000 distinct CDR3 sequences, roughly a quarter seen once. The sequencing used PBMCs, mostly from graft donor cells, collected 360 days after TCRalphabeta/CD19-depleted stem cell transplant. These receptors were collected from a female patient under 10 years old who had a stem cell transplant for congenital amegakaryocytic thrombocytopenia, so the T cells may come from the graft donor.

The table lists this clonotype with a count of one. V usage is TRBV20-1 and J usage is TRBJ2-5, with unresolved D. Germline loops: CDR1 DFQATT, CDR2 SNEGSKA (reference sequence). Trimming took off 5 bases at V and 4 bases at J, with 17 bases between the two ends. The CDR3 runs 14 residues. The CDR3 DNA is TGCAGTGCTTCCATCGACCGGTGGGGAGAGACCCAGTACTTC. Protein sequence: CSASIDRWGETQYF.

There are a few counts of this clonotype. The DNA for the CDR3 is TGCGCCAGCAGCTTACTGGGTCCCTCCGAGGAGCAGTACTTC. Amino acids: CASSLLGPSEEQYF. The chain recombines TRBV5-1 with TRBJ2-7; D gene uncertain. In germline, CDR1 is SGHRS, CDR2 YFSETQ. CDR3 size: 14 residues. The germline V and J ends were trimmed by 2 bases and 7 bases, with 16 bases remaining between them.

V gene TRBV12-3 or TRBV12-4 combines with J gene TRBJ2-7; the D gene is possibly TRBD2 (5 bases). This CDR3 contains 14 residues. Trimming shortened V by 6 bases and J by 3 bases, and 15 bases separated the two germline ends. The CDR3 DNA follows: TGTGCCAGCAGCCGCGGGCCATTTCGCTACGAGCAGTACTTC. It encodes CASSRGPFRYEQYF.

This chain uses TRBV27 with TRBJ2-5, with 10 bases matching TRBD2. In germline, CDR1 is MNHEY, CDR2 SMNVEV (reference sequence). Losses at the gene ends were 6 bases for V and 7 bases for J; bases not matched to a gene: 8. This CDR3 has 14 residues. The CDR3 is CASRSTSGFATQYF. In DNA, the CDR3 is TGTGCCAGCAGGTCGACTAGCGGGTTTGCGACCCAGTACTTC.

The chain carries TRBV7-2 and TRBJ2-7; TRBD2 aligns across 9 bases. The CDR3 consists of 15 residues. CDR1 and CDR2 (germline): SGHTA, FQGNSA. The V gene end was trimmed by 2 bases and the J gene end by 2 bases; junction bases not matched to a gene: 4. The CDR3 protein is CASSLWTSDAYEQYF. DNA for the CDR3: TGTGCCAGCAGCTTATGGACTAGCGATGCCTACGAGCAGTACTTC. Filled out from reference TRBV7-2 and TRBJ2-7, the complete variable domain reads GAGVSQSPSNKVTEKGKDVELRCDPISGHTALYWYRQSLGQGLEFLIYFQGNSAPDKSGLPSDRFSAERTGGSVSTLTIQRTQQEDSAVYLCASSLWTSDAYEQYFGPGTRLTVT.

This clonotype has just a few counts. The chain has TRBV7-2 and TRBJ1-2; the D is unclear. This CDR3 spans 14 amino acids. In germline, CDR1 is SGHTA, CDR2 FQGNSA. V was pared by 3 bases and J by 4 bases, with 12 bases between. The CDR3, as DNA: TGTGCCAGCAGCTTCGCCCCGCTTGGCTATGGCTACACCTTC. Protein sequence: CASSFAPLGYGYTF.

There are a few counts of this clonotype. The chain joins TRBV28 to TRBJ2-7; 9 bases are a match to TRBD1. The trim removed 5 bases at V and 3 bases at J, leaving 2 bases unmatched. The V gene's germline CDR1 is MDHEN and CDR2 SYDVKM. This CDR3 region has 13 residues. The CDR3 spells CASSTGQGYEQYF. CDR3 DNA sequence: TGTGCCAGCAGTACGGGACAGGGCTACGAGCAGTACTTC.

The V and J genes are TRBV5-1 and TRBJ2-1, with 8 bases that match TRBD2. J was trimmed by 9 bases and V by 2 bases; bases with no gene match: 10. The germline CDR1 and CDR2 sequences are SGHRS and YFSETQ. The length of the CDR3 is 15 residues. The CDR3 DNA sequence: TGCGCCAGCAGCTTACCCCCAGCGGGGGTAGGTGAGCAGTTCTTC. Encoded protein: CASSLPPAGVGEQFF.